These 2 T cell receptor beta chains were sequenced from one sample in a study of T cells after yellow fever vaccination. Via MiXCR, TCRdb re-called the 5' RACE reads, giving one row per CDR3 protein. The sample has 250,000 to 350,000 distinct CDR3 sequences; 6.8% are singletons. This specimen consisted of PBMCs, obtained more than 40 days after the first yellow fever vaccination. These receptors originate from a man aged 18-30 years who received the YFV17D yellow fever vaccine.

This clonotype showed up many times. The J gene is TRBJ2-1, the V gene TRBV5-1, with a possible D match to TRBD2 (5 bases). V gave up 3 bases and J gave up 5 bases, with 12 bases separating them. CDR3 length equals 14 residues. Germline V gene sequence: CDR1 SGHRS, CDR2 YFSETQ. The CDR3 DNA reads as TGCGCCAGCAGCTCCGCCGGGATTAACAATGAGCAGTTCTTC. As protein: CASSSAGINNEQFF.

The chain has TRBV4-3 and TRBJ1-2; TRBD1 matches 9 bases. V shed 4 bases and J 4 bases; nucleotides not matched to a gene: 7. The CDR3 contains 15 residues. Germline CDR1 LGHNA, CDR2 YSLEER. The CDR3 loop is CASSRDRVARYGYTF. CDR3 nucleotide sequence: TGCGCCAGCAGCCGGGACAGGGTAGCGCGCTATGGCTACACCTTC.